The 7 T cell receptor beta chains below all came from one sample that was sequenced in a study of patients and donors after allogeneic stem cell transplantation. Each CDR3 protein is one row after TCRdb ran MiXCR on the RT-PCR reads. The table has approximately 430,000 distinct CDR3 sequences, 16% seen once. Sequencing was done on a sample of blood, either unsorted or a sorted T cell fraction (not recorded which). The receptors here all came from a human donor who was either an allogeneic HSCT recipient or a stem cell or donor lymphocyte infusion donor (not recorded which). It is not recorded whose cells these are; they may come from a transplant donor.

In this sample, this clonotype turned up once. The chain links TRBV12-3 or TRBV12-4 to TRBJ2-3; 8 bases line up with TRBD2. V shed 1 base, J shed 4 bases, and the junction held 10 bases outside the gene matches. The CDR3 has 17 residues. The CDR3: CASSLGGGGGLADTQYF. The DNA of the CDR3 is TGTGCCAGCAGTTTAGGAGGCGGCGGGGGGTTAGCAGATACGCAGTATTTT.

The J gene is TRBJ1-2, the V gene TRBV9; D possibly corresponds to TRBD1 (6 bases). Between the trimmed V and J ends, which lost 4 bases and 1 base, there was a span of 14 bases. The CDR3 extends over 15 amino acids. Looked up from germline, CDR1 is SGDLS and CDR2 is YYNGEE. The CDR3 is CASSPTGLNNYGYTF. CDR3 in DNA: TGTGCCAGCAGCCCTACAGGGCTGAATAACTATGGCTACACCTTC.

Only a few counts were recorded for this clonotype. CDR3 loop: CAIRQGAEYNSPLHF. The CDR3 DNA is TGTGCCATCCGCCAGGGCGCCGAATATAATTCACCCCTCCACTTT. This sequence joins TRBV10-3 and TRBJ1-6; TRBD1 might be the D (5 bases). The ends were cut back, 8 bases at V and 4 bases at J, with 15 bases in the middle. From germline, CDR1 is ENHRY and CDR2 SYGVKD. The CDR3 totals 15 residues.

This clonotype turned up a few times. This chain links TRBV6-4 with TRBJ2-3; the D gene is possibly TRBD1 (5 bases). CDR1 MRHNA and CDR2 SNTAGT come from the germline V gene. This CDR3 spans 16 amino acids. Trimming removed 0 bases from V and 4 bases from J, with 14 bases in between. The CDR3 is CASSDSYRQGADTQYF. The DNA for the CDR3 is TGTGCCAGCAGTGACTCGTATCGGCAGGGCGCAGATACGCAGTATTTT.

Only one count was recorded for this clonotype. The CDR3 DNA reads TGTGCCAGCTCACGTGGACTAGCGGGAGAGACCCAGTACTTC. The encoded protein is CASSRGLAGETQYF. The chain is built from TRBV18 and TRBJ2-5; the match to TRBD2 covers 11 bases. The CDR3 spans 14 residues. In germline, CDR1 is KGHSH, CDR2 LQKENI. J was trimmed by 4 bases and V by 4 bases; bases with no gene match: 2.

This clonotype was seen only a few times. This sequence joins TRBV7-3 and TRBJ1-2; D not resolved. CDR3 length: 13 residues. CDR1 SGHTA and CDR2 FQGTGA come from the germline V gene. Trimming took 5 bases from V and 8 from J, leaving 15 bases between them. The CDR3 protein is CASSPDGIGGYTF. The CDR3 bases are TGTGCCAGCAGCCCCGACGGGATAGGAGGCTACACCTTC.

J is TRBJ2-1 and V is TRBV9, with 12 bases lining up with TRBD2. Germline lookup yields CDR1 SGDLS and CDR2 YYNGEE. This CDR3 is 16 amino acids long. The V gene end was trimmed by 3 bases and the J gene end by 4 bases; junction bases not matched to a gene: 5. The CDR3 bases are TGTGCCAGCAGCGCACGACTAGCGGGAGAATACAATGAGCAGTTCTTC. It yields the protein CASSARLAGEYNEQFF. Full variable domain (missing parts from reference TRBV9 and TRBJ2-1): DSGVTQTPKHLITATGQRVTLRCSPRSGDLSVYWYQQSLDQGLQFLIQYYNGEERAKGNILERFSAQQFPDLHSELNLSSLELGDSALYFCASSARLAGEYNEQFFGPGTRLTVL.